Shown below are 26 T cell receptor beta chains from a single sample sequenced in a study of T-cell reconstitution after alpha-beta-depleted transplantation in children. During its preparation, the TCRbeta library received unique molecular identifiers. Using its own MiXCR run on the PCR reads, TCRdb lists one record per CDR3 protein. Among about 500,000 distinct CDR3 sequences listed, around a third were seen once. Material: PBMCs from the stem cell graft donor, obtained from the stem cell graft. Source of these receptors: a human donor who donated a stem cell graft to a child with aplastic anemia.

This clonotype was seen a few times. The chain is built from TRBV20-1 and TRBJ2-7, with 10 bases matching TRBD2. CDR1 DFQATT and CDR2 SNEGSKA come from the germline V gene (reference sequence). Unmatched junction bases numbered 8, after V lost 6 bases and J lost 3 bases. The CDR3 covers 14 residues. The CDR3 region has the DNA TGCAGTGCCCTGGGCCCTAGCGGGAGCTACGAGCAGTACTTC. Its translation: CSALGPSGSYEQYF.

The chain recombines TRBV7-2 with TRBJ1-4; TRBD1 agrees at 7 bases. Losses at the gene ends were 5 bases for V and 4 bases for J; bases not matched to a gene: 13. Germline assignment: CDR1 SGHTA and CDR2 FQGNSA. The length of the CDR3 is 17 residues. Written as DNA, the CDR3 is TGTGCCAGCAGCCCGGAAACTAGAGACAGGGTTAATGAAAAACTGTTTTTT. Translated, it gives CASSPETRDRVNEKLFF. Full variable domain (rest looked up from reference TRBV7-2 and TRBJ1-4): GAGVSQSPSNKVTEKGKDVELRCDPISGHTALYWYRQSLGQGLEFLIYFQGNSAPDKSGLPSDRFSAERTGGSVSTLTIQRTQQEDSAVYLCASSPETRDRVNEKLFFGSGTQLSVL.

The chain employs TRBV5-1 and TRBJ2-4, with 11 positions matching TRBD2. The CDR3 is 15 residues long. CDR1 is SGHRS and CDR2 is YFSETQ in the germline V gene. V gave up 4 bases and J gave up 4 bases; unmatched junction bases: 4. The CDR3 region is CASSPRLAGKNIQYF. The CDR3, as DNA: TGCGCCAGCAGCCCACGACTAGCGGGAAAAAACATTCAGTACTTC. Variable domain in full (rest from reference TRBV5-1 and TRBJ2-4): KAGVTQTPRYLIKTRGQQVTLSCSPISGHRSVSWYQQTPGQGLQFLFEYFSETQRNKGNFPGRFSGRQFSNSRSEMNVSTLELGDSALYLCASSPRLAGKNIQYFGAGTRLSVL.

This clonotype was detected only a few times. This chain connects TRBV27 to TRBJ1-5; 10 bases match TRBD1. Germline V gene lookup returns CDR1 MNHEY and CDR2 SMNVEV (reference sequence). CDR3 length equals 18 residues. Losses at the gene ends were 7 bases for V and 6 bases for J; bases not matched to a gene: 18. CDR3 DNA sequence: TGTGCCAGCACTCCCACCGGGACAGGGGACATCTTCGGTCAGCCCCAGCATTTT. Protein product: CASTPTGTGDIFGQPQHF.

The CDR3 sequence: CASSLADSGYTF. As DNA, the CDR3 is TGTGCCAGCAGCTTGGCCGACTCGGGCTACACCTTC. The V call is TRBV5-6, the J call TRBJ1-2; D unclear. Germline loops: CDR1 SGHDT, CDR2 YYEEEE. The CDR3 sequence is 12 residues long. Trimming removed 0 bases from V and 8 bases from J, with 8 bases in between.

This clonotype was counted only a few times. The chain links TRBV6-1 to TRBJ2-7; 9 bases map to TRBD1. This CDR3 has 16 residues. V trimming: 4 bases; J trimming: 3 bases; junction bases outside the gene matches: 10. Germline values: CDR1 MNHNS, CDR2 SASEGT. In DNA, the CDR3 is TGTGCCAGCAGTGTCGGTGTACAGGGGGCCCTCTACGAGCAGTACTTC. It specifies CASSVGVQGALYEQYF.

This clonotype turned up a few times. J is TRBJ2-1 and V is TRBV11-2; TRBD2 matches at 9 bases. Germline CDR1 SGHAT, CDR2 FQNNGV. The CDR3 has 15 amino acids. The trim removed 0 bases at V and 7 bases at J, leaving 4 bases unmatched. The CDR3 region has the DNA TGTGCCAGCAGCTTAGAGCCTAGCGGGACAAATGAGCAGTTCTTC. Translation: CASSLEPSGTNEQFF.

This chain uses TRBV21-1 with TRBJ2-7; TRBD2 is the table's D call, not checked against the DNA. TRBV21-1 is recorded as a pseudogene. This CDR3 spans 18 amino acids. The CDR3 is CASSKETAGLASPYEQYF. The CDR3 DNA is TGTGCCAGCAGCAAAGAAACAGCCGGACTAGCTTCGCCCTACGAGCAGTACTTC.

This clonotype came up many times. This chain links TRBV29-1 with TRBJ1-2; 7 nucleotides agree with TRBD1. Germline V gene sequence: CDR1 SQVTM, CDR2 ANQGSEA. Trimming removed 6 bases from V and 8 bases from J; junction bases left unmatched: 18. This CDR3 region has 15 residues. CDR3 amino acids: CSVAIPDRVGGGYTF. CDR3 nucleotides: TGCAGCGTCGCGATCCCCGACAGGGTAGGGGGAGGCTACACCTTC.

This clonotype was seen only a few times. The CDR3 reads CASSPHSGTEAFF. DNA for the CDR3: TGTGCCAGCAGCCCACATTCGGGCACTGAAGCTTTCTTT. The chain is built from TRBV7-6 and TRBJ1-1; D unresolved. V gave up 5 bases and J gave up 4 bases, with 11 bases separating them. This CDR3 is 13 amino acids long. Germline-derived CDR1 and CDR2 are SGHVS and FNYEAQ.

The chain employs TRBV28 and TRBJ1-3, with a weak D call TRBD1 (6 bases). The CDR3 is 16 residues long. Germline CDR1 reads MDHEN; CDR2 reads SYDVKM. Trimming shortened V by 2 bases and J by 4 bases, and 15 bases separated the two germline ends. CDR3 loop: CASSLGIQGAGNTIYF. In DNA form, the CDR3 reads TGTGCCAGCAGTTTAGGTATACAGGGCGCAGGAAACACCATATATTTT.

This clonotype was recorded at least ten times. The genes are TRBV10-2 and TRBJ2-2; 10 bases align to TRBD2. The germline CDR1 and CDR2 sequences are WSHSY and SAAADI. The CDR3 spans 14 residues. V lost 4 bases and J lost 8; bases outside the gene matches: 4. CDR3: CASSASGRAGELFF. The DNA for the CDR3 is TGCGCCAGCAGTGCTAGCGGGAGAGCGGGGGAGCTGTTTTTT.

CDR3 coding DNA: TGTGCCACCAGCAGAGATCTGGGACGGGAAGCTTTCTTT. Translating it yields CATSRDLGREAFF. The chain combines TRBV15 with TRBJ1-1, with TRBD1 as a possible D gene (5 bases). The germline V gene has CDR1 LNHNV and CDR2 YYDKDF (reference sequence). The CDR3 totals 13 residues. V gave up 0 bases and J gave up 8 bases, with 10 bases separating them. The complete variable domain, with remaining parts taken from reference TRBV15 and TRBJ1-1, reads DAMVIQNPRYQVTQFGKPVTLSCSQTLNHNVMYWYQQKSSQAPKLLFHYYDKDFNNEADTPDNFQSRRPNTSFCFLDIRSPGLGDTAMYLCATSRDLGREAFFGQGTRLTVV.

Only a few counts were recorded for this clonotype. The CDR3 DNA follows: TGTGCCAGCACGTTGAACTGGGGGGCTGAAGCTTTCTTT. As protein: CASTLNWGAEAFF. The chain has TRBV6-5 and TRBJ1-1, with D maybe TRBD1 (5 bases). This CDR3 has 13 residues. The V gene's germline CDR1 is MNHEY and CDR2 SVGAGI. V was clipped by 7 bases and J by 6 bases, with 15 bases between them.

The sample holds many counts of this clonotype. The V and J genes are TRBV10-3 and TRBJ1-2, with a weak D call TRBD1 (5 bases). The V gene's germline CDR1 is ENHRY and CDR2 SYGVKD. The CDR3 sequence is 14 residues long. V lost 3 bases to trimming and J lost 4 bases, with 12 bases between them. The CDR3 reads CAISEGRGGYGYTF. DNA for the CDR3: TGTGCCATCAGTGAAGGGAGGGGCGGCTATGGCTACACCTTC.

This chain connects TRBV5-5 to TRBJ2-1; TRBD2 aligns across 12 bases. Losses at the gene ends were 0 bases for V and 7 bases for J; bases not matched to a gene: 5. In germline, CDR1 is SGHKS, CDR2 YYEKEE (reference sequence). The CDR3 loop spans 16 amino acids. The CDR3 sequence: CASSLVASGRGNEQFF. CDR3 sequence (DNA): TGTGCCAGCAGCTTGGTTGCTAGCGGGAGGGGTAATGAGCAGTTCTTC. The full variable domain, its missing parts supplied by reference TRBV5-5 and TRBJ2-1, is DAGVTQSPTHLIKTRGQQVTLRCSPISGHKSVSWYQQVLGQGPQFIFQYYEKEERGRGNFPDRFSARQFPNYSSELNVNALLLGDSALYLCASSLVASGRGNEQFFGPGTRLTVL.

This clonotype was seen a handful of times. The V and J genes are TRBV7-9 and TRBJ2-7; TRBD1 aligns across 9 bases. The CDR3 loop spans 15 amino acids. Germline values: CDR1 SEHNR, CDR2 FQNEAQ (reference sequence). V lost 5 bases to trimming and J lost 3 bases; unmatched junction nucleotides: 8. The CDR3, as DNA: TGTGCCAGCAGCCCACCGGGACAGGGATTCTACGAGCAGTACGTC. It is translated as CASSPPGQGFYEQYV.

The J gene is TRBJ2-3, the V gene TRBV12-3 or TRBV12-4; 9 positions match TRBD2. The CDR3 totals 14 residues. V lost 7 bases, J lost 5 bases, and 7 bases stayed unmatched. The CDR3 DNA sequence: TGTGCCAGCAAATTGCGGGAGGGCCGAGATACGCAGTATTTT. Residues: CASKLREGRDTQYF.

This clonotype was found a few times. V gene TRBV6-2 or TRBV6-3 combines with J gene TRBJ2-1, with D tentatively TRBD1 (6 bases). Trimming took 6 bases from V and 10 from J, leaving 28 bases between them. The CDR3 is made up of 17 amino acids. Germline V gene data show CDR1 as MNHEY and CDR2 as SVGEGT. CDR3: CASSPLARFQWGQEQFF. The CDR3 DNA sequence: TGTGCCAGCAGCCCCCTTGCCCGATTCCAATGGGGGCAAGAGCAGTTCTTC.

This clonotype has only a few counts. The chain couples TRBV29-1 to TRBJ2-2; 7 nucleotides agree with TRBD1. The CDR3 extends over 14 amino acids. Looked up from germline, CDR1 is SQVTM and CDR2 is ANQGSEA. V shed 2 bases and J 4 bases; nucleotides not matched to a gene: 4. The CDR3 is CSVESRTGTGELFF. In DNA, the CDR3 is TGCAGCGTTGAATCCCGGACAGGCACCGGGGAGCTGTTTTTT.

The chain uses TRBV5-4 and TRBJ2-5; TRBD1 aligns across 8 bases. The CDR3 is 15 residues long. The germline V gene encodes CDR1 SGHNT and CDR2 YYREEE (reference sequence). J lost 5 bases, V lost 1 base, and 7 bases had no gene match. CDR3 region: CASSLSGRGLETQYF. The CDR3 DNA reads TGTGCCAGCAGCTTGAGTGGCAGGGGGCTTGAGACCCAGTACTTC.

The CDR3 DNA sequence: TGTGCCAGCAGTCCACAGCTAGCAGATACGCAGTATTTT. Residues: CASSPQLADTQYF. The gene calls are TRBV12-3 or TRBV12-4 and TRBJ2-3; D gene ambiguous. This CDR3 has 13 residues. Trimming took 5 bases from V and 4 from J, leaving 10 bases between them.

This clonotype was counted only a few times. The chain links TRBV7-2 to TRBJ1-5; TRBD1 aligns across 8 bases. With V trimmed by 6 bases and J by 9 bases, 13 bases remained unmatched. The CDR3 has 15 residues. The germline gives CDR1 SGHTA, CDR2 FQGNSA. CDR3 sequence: CASSFGQGQIGPQHF. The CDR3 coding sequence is TGTGCCAGCAGTTTTGGACAGGGCCAAATTGGGCCCCAGCATTTT. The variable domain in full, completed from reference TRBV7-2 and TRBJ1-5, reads GAGVSQSPSNKVTEKGKDVELRCDPISGHTALYWYRQSLGQGLEFLIYFQGNSAPDKSGLPSDRFSAERTGGSVSTLTIQRTQQEDSAVYLCASSFGQGQIGPQHFGDGTRLSIL.

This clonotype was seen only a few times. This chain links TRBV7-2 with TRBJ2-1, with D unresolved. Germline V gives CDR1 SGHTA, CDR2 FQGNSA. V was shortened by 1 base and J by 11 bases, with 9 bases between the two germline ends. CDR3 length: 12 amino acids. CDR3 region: CASSLGVRQQFF. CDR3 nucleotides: TGTGCCAGCAGCTTAGGCGTGAGGCAGCAGTTCTTC.

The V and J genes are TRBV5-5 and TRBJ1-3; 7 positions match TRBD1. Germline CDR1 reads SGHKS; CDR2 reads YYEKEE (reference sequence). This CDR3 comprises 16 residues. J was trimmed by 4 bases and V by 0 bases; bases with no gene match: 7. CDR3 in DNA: TGTGCCAGCAGCTTGGCGACACAGGGGTCCGGAAACACCATATATTTT. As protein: CASSLATQGSGNTIYF.

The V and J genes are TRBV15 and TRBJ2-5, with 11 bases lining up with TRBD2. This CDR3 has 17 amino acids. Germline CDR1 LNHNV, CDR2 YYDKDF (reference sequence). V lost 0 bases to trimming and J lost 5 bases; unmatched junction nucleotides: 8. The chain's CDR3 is CATSREIAGGRFETQYF. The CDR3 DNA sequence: TGTGCCACCAGCAGAGAGATAGCGGGAGGGCGGTTCGAGACCCAGTACTTC.